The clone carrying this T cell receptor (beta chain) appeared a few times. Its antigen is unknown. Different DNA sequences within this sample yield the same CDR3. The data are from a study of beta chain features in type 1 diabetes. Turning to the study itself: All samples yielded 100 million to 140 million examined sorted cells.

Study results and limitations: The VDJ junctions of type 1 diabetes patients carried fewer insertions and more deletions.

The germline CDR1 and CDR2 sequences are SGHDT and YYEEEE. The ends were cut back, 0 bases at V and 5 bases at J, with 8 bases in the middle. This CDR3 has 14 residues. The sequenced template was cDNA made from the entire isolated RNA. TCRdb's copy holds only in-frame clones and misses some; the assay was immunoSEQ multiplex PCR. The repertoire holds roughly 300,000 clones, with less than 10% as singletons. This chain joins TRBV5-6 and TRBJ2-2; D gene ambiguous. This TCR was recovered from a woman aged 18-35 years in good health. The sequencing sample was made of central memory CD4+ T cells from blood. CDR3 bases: TGTGCCAGCAGCTTGGGAGGTCTTACCGGGGAGCTGTTTTTT. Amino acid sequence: CASSLGGLTGELFF.